This TCR beta chain was sequenced in a study of cytomegalovirus exposure and HLA in healthy donors. 13 Jbeta primers and 60 Vbeta primers were used for the PCR. TCRdb's copy holds only in-frame clones and misses some; the assay was immunoSEQ multiplex PCR. Of 95,000 or so clones listed, about 86% are singletons. This clone was recorded only once. Losses at the gene ends were 3 bases for V and 9 bases for J; bases not matched to a gene: 9. The germline V gene encodes CDR1 LGHNA and CDR2 YSLEER. The CDR3 covers 14 residues. The TCR originated in a woman aged 70-85 years in good health and CMV-seropositive. The chain joins TRBV4-3 to TRBJ1-1, with 8 bases aligning to TRBD1. The sample comprised PBMCs. The CDR3 sequence: CASSQRTGPGKAFF. CDR3 sequence (DNA): TGCGCCAGCAGCCAGAGGACAGGGCCGGGGAAAGCTTTCTTT.